This T cell receptor (beta chain) was obtained from a study of shared clonotypes between healthy human individuals. The V and J ends lost 1 base and 5 bases, in that order; junction bases with no gene match: 7. Germline V gives CDR1 WNHNN, CDR2 SYGVQD (reference sequence). This CDR3 comprises 15 residues. The repertoire was sequenced with immunoSEQ multiplex PCR; TCRdb's copy has only in-frame clones and lacks some. The sample yields under 1 million clones, about 96% seen once. Study-level points and caveats: Limited genetic and exposure-history diversity came from having few donors.

For this clone: Antigen specificity is unknown.

It was CD45RO-negative cells, positively selected for CCR7, that made up naive CD8 cells, with terminally differentiated effector memory CD45RA+ cells excluded. The V call is TRBV10-1, the J call TRBJ1-1, with 7 bases that match TRBD1. The TCR originated in a man between 25 and 39 years old in good health. Sequenced sample: naive CD8+ T cells sorted from blood. The CDR3 nucleotides read TGCGCCAGCAGTGAGTTCTGGGACAGACCTACTGAAGCTTTCTTT. The encoded protein is CASSEFWDRPTEAFF.